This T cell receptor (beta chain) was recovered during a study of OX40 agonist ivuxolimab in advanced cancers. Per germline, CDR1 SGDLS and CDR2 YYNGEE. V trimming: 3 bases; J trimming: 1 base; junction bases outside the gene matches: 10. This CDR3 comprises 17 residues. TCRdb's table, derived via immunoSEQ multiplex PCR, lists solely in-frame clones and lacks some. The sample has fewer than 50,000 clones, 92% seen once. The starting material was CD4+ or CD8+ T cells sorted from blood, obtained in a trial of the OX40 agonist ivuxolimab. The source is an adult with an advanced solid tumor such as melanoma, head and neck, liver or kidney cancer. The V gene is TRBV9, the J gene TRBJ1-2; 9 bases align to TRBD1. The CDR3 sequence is CASSAGQGPVFNYGYTF. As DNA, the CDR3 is TGTGCCAGCAGCGCCGGACAGGGGCCCGTTTTTAACTATGGCTACACCTTC.